Below, 15 T cell receptor beta chains from the same sample are listed, as sequenced in a study of Ad26.COV2.S vaccination and SARS-CoV-2 variants. TCRdb's copy holds only in-frame clones and misses some; the assay was immunoSEQ multiplex PCR. The table shows around 400,000 clones, with around 90% occurring only once. The treatment was: over 15 received Ad26.COV2.S at low or high dose, single or two shots; about 5 received placebo; per-sample allocation not given. Specimens were obtained on day 63 following the first vaccine or placebo injection. The specimen was peripheral blood, collected in a trial of Ad26.COV2.S vaccine versus placebo. Receptor source: a person aged 18-65 years who received the Ad26.COV2.S COVID-19 vaccine or a placebo.

The V call is TRBV7-3, the J call TRBJ2-3; D is undetermined. The V end lost 3 bases, the J end lost 2 bases, and 6 bases lay between the germline ends. The CDR3 covers 13 residues. CDR1 and CDR2 from the germline V gene are SGHTA and FQGTGA. The CDR3 bases are TGTGCCAGCAGCTTGTACTCCACAGATACGCAGTATTTT. Translating it yields CASSLYSTDTQYF.

CDR3 bases: TGTGCCAGCAGCTTAAGCAGGGGGCGGCGAGATACGCAGTATTTT. Protein: CASSLSRGRRDTQYF. The chain uses TRBV9 and TRBJ2-3, with 8 bases identical to TRBD1. V shed 4 bases, J shed 5 bases, and the junction held 9 bases outside the gene matches. The CDR3 is 15 amino acids. CDR1 is SGDLS and CDR2 is YYNGEE in the germline V gene.

The rearrangement links TRBV18 to TRBJ2-7, with 8 nucleotides matching TRBD1. The CDR3 consists of 14 residues. Unmatched junction bases numbered 7, after V lost 3 bases and J lost 6 bases. Germline V gene data show CDR1 as KGHSH and CDR2 as LQKENI. DNA of the CDR3: TGTGCCAGCTCACCCGGGACAGGACGTGGCGAGCAGTACTTC. Its protein product is CASSPGTGRGEQYF.

The rearrangement joins TRBV7-8 to TRBJ1-5, with D perhaps TRBD1 (6 bases). Trimming removed 1 base from V and 6 bases from J, with 16 bases in between. CDR3 size: 16 residues. CDR1 and CDR2 (germline): SGHVS, FQNEAQ. The CDR3 sequence: CASSLVGAGASQPQHF. The CDR3 DNA follows: TGTGCCAGCAGCTTAGTAGGGGCGGGGGCTTCTCAGCCCCAGCATTTT.

The chain recombines TRBV11-2 with TRBJ1-3; D possibly corresponds to TRBD1 (5 bases). There are 14 residues in the CDR3. V gave up 7 bases and J gave up 3 bases, with 13 bases separating them. CDR1 is SGHAT and CDR2 is FQNNGV in the germline V gene. The CDR3 nucleotides read TGTGCCAGCAAAACAGGACGGAGTGGAAACACCATATATTTT. It yields the protein CASKTGRSGNTIYF.

The chain couples TRBV6-2 or TRBV6-3 to TRBJ2-5; possibly TRBD1 or TRBD2 for D (5 bases each). Trimming removed 4 bases at V and 5 bases at J, with 17 bases between. CDR3 length equals 15 residues. Per the germline V gene, CDR1 is MNHEY and CDR2 is SVGEGT. The CDR3 DNA reads as TGTGCCAGCAGTTTTCCCGGGACGCCCAGGGAGACCCAGTACTTC. Translated: CASSFPGTPRETQYF.

The chain is built from TRBV27 and TRBJ2-1, with TRBD2 matching over 7 bases. The CDR3 extends over 13 amino acids. CDR1 is MNHEY and CDR2 is SMNVEV in the germline V gene (reference sequence). V was pared by 3 bases and J by 7 bases, with 3 bases of the junction left unmatched. DNA of the CDR3: TGTGCCAGCAGTTTTGGCGGGAGAAATGAGCAGTTCTTC. Translating gives CASSFGGRNEQFF.

The V call is TRBV6-6, the J call TRBJ2-7; possibly TRBD1 for D (6 bases). Deletions cut 7 bases from V and 2 bases from J, with 18 bases between. Germline V lookup: CDR1 MNHNY, CDR2 SVGAGI (reference sequence). CDR3 length: 15 amino acids. The CDR3 region is CASNLKGVEAYEQYF. In DNA form, the CDR3 reads TGTGCCAGCAACCTTAAGGGGGTCGAGGCCTACGAGCAGTACTTC.

This chain uses TRBV27 with TRBJ1-1; possibly TRBD1 for D (5 bases). The germline V gene encodes CDR1 MNHEY and CDR2 SMNVEV (reference sequence). The CDR3 contains 14 residues. The V end lost 7 bases, the J end lost 0 bases, and 12 bases lay between the germline ends. Here the CDR3 reads CASTSWGMNTEAFF. CDR3 coding DNA: TGTGCCAGCACTAGCTGGGGGATGAACACTGAAGCTTTCTTT.

The chain recombines TRBV7-3 with TRBJ1-1; no reliable D call. Germline V gene lookup returns CDR1 SGHTA and CDR2 FQGTGA. The V end lost 6 bases, the J end lost 4 bases, and 18 bases lay between the germline ends. The CDR3 length is 15 residues. The CDR3 region is CASSSRGGGSTEAFF. The CDR3 DNA is TGTGCCAGCAGTTCCCGGGGTGGCGGTTCCACTGAAGCTTTCTTT. Looking up the rest from reference TRBV7-3 and TRBJ1-1 gives the full variable domain: GAGVSQTPSNKVTEKGKYVELRCDPISGHTALYWYRQSLGQGPEFLIYFQGTGAADDSGLPNDRFFAVRPEGSVSTLKIQRTERGDSAVYLCASSSRGGGSTEAFFGQGTRLTVV.

The chain links TRBV30 to TRBJ1-4; 7 bases are shared with TRBD1. V was pared by 1 base and J by 8 bases, with 10 bases of the junction left unmatched. This CDR3 spans 15 amino acids. Germline values: CDR1 GTSNPN, CDR2 SVGIG (reference sequence). The CDR3 sequence is CAWSAHWDSPEKLFF. CDR3 in DNA: TGTGCCTGGAGTGCTCATTGGGACAGCCCGGAAAAACTGTTTTTT.

Written as DNA, the CDR3 is TGTGCCACCGAACCGACTAGCGGGAGGGCATACAATGAGCAGTTCTTC. Its protein product is CATEPTSGRAYNEQFF. The J gene is TRBJ2-1, the V gene TRBV5-4; 14 bases agree with TRBD2. The CDR3 is 16 amino acids. Germline V gene lookup returns CDR1 SGHNT and CDR2 YYREEE (reference sequence). With V trimmed by 9 bases and J by 4 bases, 9 bases remained unmatched.

The chain combines TRBV5-6 with TRBJ2-6; D may be TRBD1 or TRBD2 (5 bases each). CDR1 and CDR2 from the germline V gene are SGHDT and YYEEEE. The V and J ends lost 4 bases and 2 bases respectively, with 10 bases between them. CDR3 length: 15 amino acids. The CDR3 here is CASSRGVAGANVLTF. The CDR3 DNA follows: TGTGCCAGCAGCCGGGGCGTGGCTGGGGCCAACGTCCTGACTTTC.

The chain employs TRBV19 and TRBJ1-1, with D unclear. CDR1 LNHDA and CDR2 SQIVND come from the germline V gene (reference sequence). This CDR3 comprises 11 residues. V was cut by 6 bases and J by 7 bases, with 9 bases left in between. The CDR3 DNA follows: TGTGCCAGTAGGACCGGGTTTGAAGCTTTCTTT. As protein: CASRTGFEAFF.

The chain is built from TRBV11-3 and TRBJ2-1; 14 nucleotides match TRBD2. There are 17 residues in the CDR3. The V and J ends lost 5 bases and 9 bases, in that order; junction bases with no gene match: 12. CDR1 SGHNT and CDR2 YENEEA come from the germline V gene. The CDR3 sequence: CASSLALGTSGSSEQFF. The DNA of the CDR3 is TGTGCCAGCAGCCTTGCTTTAGGGACTAGCGGGAGTTCTGAGCAGTTCTTC.